The text below deals with one T cell receptor beta chain. No antigen is known for it. It was 3,000 to 4,000 ng of total RNA that each TCR library used. TCRdb reanalyzed the 5' RACE reads and collapses them to one entry per CDR3 protein, without DNA. The listing records roughly 330,000 distinct CDR3 sequences. Germline V CDR1 and CDR2: LGHDT, YNNKEL (reference sequence). The CDR3 spans 16 residues. The sample belongs to a study of monozygotic twins with inflammatory bowel disease. General study points: Clonotypes shared with others were fewer in IBD patients than in healthy twins, especially with disease activity.

Investigators pulled total RNA out of whole blood and did not sort T cells. Sequenced sample: blood. The rearrangement uses TRBV3-1 and TRBJ2-3; TCRdb designates TRBD2, a call that cannot be tested without DNA. This receptor was taken from a human donor with ulcerative colitis or Crohn's disease, or a healthy co-twin of an affected twin (not recorded which). The CDR3 sequence is CASRLSGTTYTDTQYF.